These 15 T cell receptor beta chains share one sample of origin, sequenced in a study of PD-L1 blockade in urothelial cancer. Here immunoSEQ multiplex PCR was the method, and the copy in TCRdb shows in-frame clones only, minus some. The data contain roughly 39,000 clones, about nine tenths of them singletons. Specified time point: pretreatment peripheral blood. The source was PBMCs, collected around atezolizumab (anti-PD-L1) treatment. The receptors derive from a woman in her fifties or sixties with urothelial cancer.

This chain uses TRBV29-1 with TRBJ2-5; D gene unclear. Germline CDR1 is SQVTM and CDR2 is ANQGSEA. CDR3 length: 12 residues. Trimming took 6 bases from V and 2 from J, leaving 10 bases between them. The CDR3 here is CSVIYYQETQYF. The CDR3 region has the DNA TGCAGCGTGATTTACTATCAAGAGACCCAGTACTTC.

The chain uses TRBV2 and TRBJ2-7; D may be TRBD1 (6 bases). The CDR3 spans 15 residues. Per the germline V gene, CDR1 is SNHLY and CDR2 is FYNNEI. Trimming left V 4 bases short and J 4 bases short, with 17 bases between. The CDR3 sequence: CASSGFGSGEYEQYF. DNA of the CDR3: TGTGCCAGCAGTGGATTCGGGTCAGGGGAGTACGAGCAGTACTTC.

The chain employs TRBV5-1 and TRBJ2-2, with D unresolved. Germline V CDR1 and CDR2: SGHRS, YFSETQ. Trimming took off 7 bases at V and 8 bases at J, with 12 bases between the two ends. The CDR3 runs to 12 residues. Written as DNA, the CDR3 is TGCGCCAGCCGGCTAGATGGTGGGGAGCTGTTTTTT. As protein: CASRLDGGELFF. The whole variable domain, filled in from reference TRBV5-1 and TRBJ2-2, reads KAGVTQTPRYLIKTRGQQVTLSCSPISGHRSVSWYQQTPGQGLQFLFEYFSETQRNKGNFPGRFSGRQFSNSRSEMNVSTLELGDSALYLCASRLDGGELFFGEGSRLTVL.

The J gene is TRBJ2-1, the V gene TRBV7-2; TRBD2 matches 8 bases. V lost 6 bases and J lost 9; bases outside the gene matches: 13. The germline V gene has CDR1 SGHTA and CDR2 FQGNSA. The CDR3 is 15 residues long. CDR3 residues: CASSPGKAGVGEQFF. CDR3 DNA sequence: TGTGCCAGCAGTCCGGGCAAAGCGGGAGTTGGTGAGCAGTTCTTC.

This clone is medium-sized in the sample. Written as DNA, the CDR3 is TGTGCCAGCAGTTGGGGACAGAGTAAGAGCTCCTACGAGCAGTACTTC. Translation: CASSWGQSKSSYEQYF. The chain uses TRBV27 and TRBJ2-7; TRBD1 aligns across 7 bases. There are 16 residues in the CDR3. CDR1 MNHEY and CDR2 SMNVEV come from the germline V gene (reference sequence). V dropped 4 bases and J dropped 0; count of bases not matched to a gene: 9.

This chain joins TRBV6-6 and TRBJ1-1, with D possibly being TRBD1 (6 bases). Trimming stripped 2 bases from V and 3 bases from J, with 7 bases between. Germline CDR1 MNHNY, CDR2 SVGAGI (reference sequence). There are 13 residues in the CDR3. The CDR3 loop is CASSYPGDTEAFF. CDR3 bases: TGTGCCAGCAGTTACCCAGGGGACACTGAAGCTTTCTTT.

V usage is TRBV5-1 and J usage is TRBJ2-7, with a tentative D call TRBD1 (6 bases). This CDR3 comprises 14 residues. The V end lost 2 bases, the J end lost 0 bases, and 9 bases lay between the germline ends. Germline CDR1 SGHRS, CDR2 YFSETQ. The CDR3 here is CASSLRDISYEQYF. CDR3 sequence (DNA): TGCGCCAGCAGCTTAAGGGACATCTCCTACGAGCAGTACTTC.

The gene calls are TRBV7-2 and TRBJ1-1; D gene unclear. Germline loops: CDR1 SGHTA, CDR2 FQGNSA. This CDR3 has 15 residues. Between the trimmed V and J ends, which lost 1 base and 0 bases, there was a span of 9 bases. CDR3 nucleotide sequence: TGTGCCAGCAGCTTAGTGAGGGTGATGAACACTGAAGCTTTCTTT. Amino acids: CASSLVRVMNTEAFF.

This clone was recorded a few times. This chain joins TRBV5-1 and TRBJ2-7; 8 bases fit TRBD1. From germline, CDR1 is SGHRS and CDR2 YFSETQ. CDR3 length: 14 residues. The J segment lost 1 base and the V segment lost 3 bases, leaving 3 bases of the junction unmatched. The CDR3 coding sequence is TGCGCCAGCAGCTACGGGACAGGATCCTACGAGCAGTACTTC. Translation gives CASSYGTGSYEQYF.

The CDR3 sequence: CASSPSSNQPQHF. CDR3 sequence (DNA): TGTGCCAGCAGCCCATCAAGCAATCAGCCCCAGCATTTT. This chain joins TRBV6-4 and TRBJ1-5; D is undetermined. The CDR3 has 13 amino acids. V lost 6 bases, J lost 1 base, and 7 bases lay in between. Germline V lookup: CDR1 MRHNA, CDR2 SNTAGT.

This clone was picked up one time. The chain joins TRBV7-9 to TRBJ1-3, with 7 bases matching TRBD1. J gave up 4 bases and V 4 bases, and 7 bases lay outside the gene matches. Germline CDR1 reads SEHNR; CDR2 reads FQNEAQ (reference sequence). This CDR3 is 15 amino acids long. DNA for the CDR3: TGTGCCAGCAGCTCCCTACAGGGGAAGGGAAACACCATATATTTT. Translated: CASSSLQGKGNTIYF.

J is TRBJ1-2 and V is TRBV28, with a weak D call TRBD1 (6 bases). CDR1 and CDR2 (germline): MDHEN, SYDVKM. This CDR3 comprises 15 residues. Between the trimmed V and J ends, which lost 4 bases and 8 bases, there was a span of 20 bases. This CDR3 reads CASSSSLQGRGGYTF. Here the CDR3 DNA reads TGTGCCAGCAGTTCCTCCTTACAGGGTAGAGGCGGCTACACCTTC.

This chain links TRBV2 with TRBJ2-1; maybe TRBD2 (6 bases). The CDR3 covers 14 residues. Germline CDR1 SNHLY, CDR2 FYNNEI. Trimming stripped 7 bases from V and 4 bases from J, with 14 bases between. The CDR3: CASIRRERYNEQFF. As DNA, the CDR3 is TGTGCCAGCATTAGGAGGGAGAGGTACAATGAGCAGTTCTTC. Supplemented by reference TRBV2 and TRBJ2-1, the full variable domain reads EPEVTQTPSHQVTQMGQEVILRCVPISNHLYFYWYRQILGQKVEFLVSFYNNEISEKSEIFDDQFSVERPDGSNFTLKIRSTKLEDSAMYFCASIRRERYNEQFFGPGTRLTVL.

The genes are TRBV5-4 and TRBJ2-7; 7 bases agree with TRBD2. V was pared by 4 bases and J by 7 bases, with 11 bases of the junction left unmatched. This CDR3 region has 14 residues. CDR1 and CDR2 (germline): SGHNT, YYREEE (reference sequence). For the CDR3, the DNA is TGTGCCAGCAGCGGGGGACTGGGAGGGAGGGAGCAGTACTTC. Protein: CASSGGLGGREQYF.

The chain uses TRBV9 and TRBJ2-7; 10 bases fit TRBD1. Trimming at V came to 0 bases and at J to 5 bases, leaving 2 bases not matched to a gene. CDR3 length: 14 amino acids. From germline, CDR1 is SGDLS and CDR2 YYNGEE. The CDR3 bases are TGTGCCAGCAGCGTAGAGGGGACAGGGGACGAGCAGTACTTC. As protein: CASSVEGTGDEQYF. The entire variable domain, with the rest obtained from reference TRBV9 and TRBJ2-7, is as follows: DSGVTQTPKHLITATGQRVTLRCSPRSGDLSVYWYQQSLDQGLQFLIQYYNGEERAKGNILERFSAQQFPDLHSELNLSSLELGDSALYFCASSVEGTGDEQYFGPGTRLTVT.